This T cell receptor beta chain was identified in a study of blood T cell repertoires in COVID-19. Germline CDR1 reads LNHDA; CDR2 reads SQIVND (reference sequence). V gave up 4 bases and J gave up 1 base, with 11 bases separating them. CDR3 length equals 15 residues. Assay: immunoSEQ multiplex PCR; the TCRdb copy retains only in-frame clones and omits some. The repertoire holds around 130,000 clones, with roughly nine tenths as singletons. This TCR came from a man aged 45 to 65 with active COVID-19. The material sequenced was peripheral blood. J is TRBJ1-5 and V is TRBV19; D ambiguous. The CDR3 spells CASSTQISSNQPQHF. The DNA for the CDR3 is TGTGCCAGTAGTACGCAGATTTCCAGCAATCAGCCCCAGCATTTT.